This T cell receptor beta chain was sequenced during a study of breast tumors, draining lymph nodes, adjacent tissues. Study-wide points: Findings are consistent with lymph node origin and intratumoral expansion of most tumor T cells. Luminal-like breast cancer showed significantly higher tumor–nontumor repertoire similarity than basal-like. That most tumor T cells come from lymph nodes remained unproven. Tumor TCR diversity was below lymph nodes but above nontumor tissue.

Comments on this clonotype: What it binds is unknown.

Trimming cost V 2 bases and J 3 bases, with 14 bases left between them. The CDR3 length is 16 residues. Germline lookup yields CDR1 ENHRY and CDR2 SYGVKD. MiXCR, run by TCRdb on the multiplex PCR reads, gives a single entry per CDR3 protein. The data show more than 10,000 distinct CDR3 sequences, about 50% seen once. V is TRBV10-3 and J is TRBJ1-3; the D gene is possibly TRBD1 (6 bases). The source is a female donor with breast cancer. Some clones in this sample may be carry-over from other donors' samples. Sequenced input: breast tumor tissue. CDR3 amino acids: CAISEKLKGGGNTIYF. CDR3 coding DNA: TGTGCCATCAGTGAGAAGCTCAAAGGGGGTGGAAACACCATATATTTT.